A single T cell receptor beta chain is shown here with its context. This sample stems from a study of blood T cell repertoires in COVID-19. Looking at the study overall: The study drew acute and convalescent COVID-19 samples from the United States, Italy and Spain. In each case, the material was cDNA or gDNA derived from T cells, B-cell-depleted T cells, or PBMCs.

CDR3 length: 11 residues. In germline, CDR1 is LNHDA, CDR2 SQIVND (reference sequence). Trimming removed 5 bases at V and 4 bases at J, with 5 bases between. In the study's own analysis: Cell counts per sample came from amplifying reference gene primers. Assay used: immunoSEQ multiplex PCR; TCRdb lists only in-frame clones, some missing. Clone size and the V and J calls come from that table; the DNA yielded D and trimming. The sample carries 100,000 or so clones, about 90% recorded once. Sample: peripheral blood. The chain couples TRBV19 to TRBJ2-5; no reliable D call. The sequence derives from a middle-aged man with acute or convalescent COVID-19. CDR3 sequence (DNA): TGTGCCAGTAGTGCAGTAGAGACCCAGTACTTC. As protein: CASSAVETQYF.